Presented here are 19 T cell receptor beta chains from one specimen sequenced in a study of cytomegalovirus exposure and HLA in healthy donors listed by TCRdb under 2017. Library prep was done by the immunoSEQ multiplex PCR assay. For the multiplex PCR, a mixture combining 60 forward primers for TCR Vbeta segments and 13 reverse primers for TCR Jbeta segments was used. TCRdb took this table from immuneACCESS and kept in-frame rearrangements with V and J called. Such tables lack part of the clones; where checked against another copy, unresolved V genes explain under half of the gap, and the rest is unexplained. The sample records 180,000 or so clones, about 85% of which are singletons. The top ten clones comprise approximately 1.3% of the sample. Input material: PBMCs. These receptors were collected from a girl aged 5-17 years in good health and CMV-seropositive.

This clone was seen once. V is TRBV14 and J is TRBJ2-6, with TRBD2 as a possible D gene (6 bases). The CDR3 spans 16 residues. Germline CDR1 SGHDN, CDR2 FVKESK. Deletions cut 1 base from V and 9 bases from J, with 16 bases between. This chain's CDR3 is CASSQAWAVEGNVLTF. Here the CDR3 DNA reads TGTGCCAGCAGCCAAGCTTGGGCCGTGGAGGGCAACGTCCTGACTTTC.

V usage is TRBV28 and J usage is TRBJ2-5, with 8 bases identical to TRBD2. The V and J ends lost 3 bases and 1 base, in that order; junction bases with no gene match: 7. Germline V CDR1 and CDR2: MDHEN, SYDVKM. The CDR3 contains 16 residues. The CDR3, as DNA: TGTGCCAGCAGTTTGAACAGCGGGAGTGCCCAAGAGACCCAGTACTTC. Protein product: CASSLNSGSAQETQYF.

The rearrangement joins TRBV27 to TRBJ2-1; 8 bases match TRBD2. V shed 7 bases, J shed 10 bases, and the junction held 6 bases outside the gene matches. The CDR3 extends over 12 amino acids. Looked up from germline, CDR1 is MNHEY and CDR2 is SMNVEV (reference sequence). The CDR3 coding sequence is TGTGCCAGCACCTCGGGCGGGAGGGAGCAGTTCTTC. Its translation is CASTSGGREQFF.

This chain uses TRBV30 with TRBJ1-4; TRBD1 matches at 8 bases. The CDR3 extends over 13 amino acids. Germline assignment: CDR1 GTSNPN and CDR2 SVGIG (reference sequence). V shed 3 bases and J 8 bases; nucleotides not matched to a gene: 5. Here the CDR3 DNA reads TGTGCCTGGAGACCCGGACAGGGCGAAAAACTGTTTTTT. Its translation is CAWRPGQGEKLFF.

This clone was recorded only once. V and J are TRBV5-1 and TRBJ2-7; a weak D match, TRBD1 (6 bases). CDR3 size: 16 residues. CDR1 SGHRS and CDR2 YFSETQ come from the germline V gene. V lost 5 bases and J lost 3, with 21 bases in between. DNA of the CDR3: TGCGCCAGCAGTCTTTGGTCAGGGGCAACCAGCTACGAGCAGTACTTC. This codes for CASSLWSGATSYEQYF.

This rearrangement joins TRBV29-1 to TRBJ2-3; D is unclear. Trimming shortened V by 4 bases and J by 0 bases, and 8 bases separated the two germline ends. Looked up from germline, CDR1 is SQVTM and CDR2 is ANQGSEA. The CDR3 sequence is 13 residues long. This chain's CDR3 is CSVGSDSTDTQYF. The CDR3 DNA sequence: TGCAGCGTTGGAAGCGACAGCACAGATACGCAGTATTTT.

This clone appeared a single time. The CDR3 protein is CASRGTGITDTQYF. CDR3 in DNA: TGTGCCAGCAGGGGGACAGGGATTACAGATACGCAGTATTTT. The chain has TRBV6-4 and TRBJ2-3, with TRBD1 matching over 9 bases. The ends lost 6 bases at V and 3 bases at J; junction bases unmatched: 4. This CDR3 comprises 14 residues. CDR1 MRHNA and CDR2 SNTAGT come from the germline V gene.

V gene TRBV6-5 combines with J gene TRBJ2-3; 8 bases agree with TRBD1. CDR1 is MNHEY, CDR2 SVGAGI, per germline. This CDR3 spans 14 amino acids. V dropped 8 bases and J dropped 2; count of bases not matched to a gene: 6. The CDR3 reads CASGWDRNTDTQYF. The CDR3 coding sequence is TGTGCCAGCGGATGGGACAGGAACACAGATACGCAGTATTTT.

The chain combines TRBV5-1 with TRBJ2-7; 8 bases are a match to TRBD1. CDR1 is SGHRS and CDR2 is YFSETQ in the germline V gene. Germline trimming cut 5 bases from V and 5 bases from J; bases unmatched to any gene: 9. The CDR3 consists of 14 residues. This CDR3 is CASRDRGPLNEQYF. DNA for the CDR3: TGCGCCAGCAGAGACAGGGGTCCCTTGAACGAGCAGTACTTC.

The chain couples TRBV5-1 to TRBJ2-3, with D possibly matching TRBD2 (6 bases). The CDR3 runs 13 residues. V was cut by 5 bases and J by 3 bases, with 10 bases left in between. Germline V gene lookup returns CDR1 SGHRS and CDR2 YFSETQ. CDR3 sequence: CASRSSGTDTQYF. The CDR3 DNA reads as TGCGCCAGCAGGTCCAGCGGGACAGATACGCAGTATTTT.

The CDR3 loop reads CASSLARAGWGRDEKLFF. The CDR3 bases are TGTGCCAGCAGCTTAGCGCGGGCAGGATGGGGTAGGGATGAAAAACTGTTTTTT. The V and J genes are TRBV7-9 and TRBJ1-4; no reliable D call. The ends were cut back, 0 bases at V and 6 bases at J, with 20 bases in the middle. This CDR3 is built from 18 residues. CDR1 is SEHNR and CDR2 is FQNEAQ in the germline V gene (reference sequence). Full variable domain (outside the CDR3, taken from reference TRBV7-9 and TRBJ1-4): DTGVSQNPRHKITKRGQNVTFRCDPISEHNRLYWYRQTLGQGPEFLTYFQNEAQLEKSRLLSDRFSAERPKGSFSTLEIQRTEQGDSAMYLCASSLARAGWGRDEKLFFGSGTQLSVL.

This chain connects TRBV19 to TRBJ2-4; 9 bases are a match to TRBD2. V shed 5 bases and J 3 bases; nucleotides not matched to a gene: 2. The germline V gene has CDR1 LNHDA and CDR2 SQIVND (reference sequence). This CDR3 has 14 residues. For the CDR3, the DNA is TGTGCCAGTAGTTTTAGCGGGGGCAAAAACATTCAGTACTTC. Encoded protein: CASSFSGGKNIQYF.

V and J are TRBV18 and TRBJ1-2; D perhaps matches TRBD1 (5 bases). Trimming shortened V by 1 base and J by 0 bases, and 9 bases separated the two germline ends. CDR3 length equals 15 residues. Per the germline V gene, CDR1 is KGHSH and CDR2 is LQKENI. The CDR3 sequence is CASSPQTESNYGYTF. CDR3 bases: TGTGCCAGCTCACCACAGACAGAGTCTAACTATGGCTACACCTTC. The full variable domain, its missing parts supplied by reference TRBV18 and TRBJ1-2, is NAGVMQNPRHLVRRRGQEARLRCSPMKGHSHVYWYRQLPEEGLKFMVYLQKENIIDESGMPKERFSAEFPKEGPSILRIQQVVRGDSAAYFCASSPQTESNYGYTFGSGTRLTVV.

A few counts support this clone. The rearrangement uses TRBV25-1 and TRBJ1-6; no clear D gene. V lost 8 bases to trimming and J lost 6 bases, with 11 bases between them. There are 13 residues in the CDR3. Germline CDR1 is MGHDK and CDR2 is SYGVNS. CDR3 DNA: TGTGCCAGCGCCTTCGGTTTTAATTCACCCCTCCACTTT. Translated: CASAFGFNSPLHF.

In this sample, this clone turned up a few times. The CDR3 carries no conserved terminal phenylalanine or tryptophan, so it likely arises from a read error. No DNA is shown, since the ends of the CDR3 on it are uncertain; the CDR3 is the one TCRdb lists. This sequence joins TRBV5-6 and TRBJ1-1; no DNA check was done on the table's D call, TRBD1. Per the germline V gene, CDR1 is SGHDT and CDR2 is YYEEEE. With termini counted, the CDR3 has 10 amino acids. This CDR3 is CASSLRSQGR.

In DNA form, the CDR3 reads TGCAGCGTGGACTCCGGGGGGTACAATGAGCAGTTCTTC. Amino acid sequence: CSVDSGGYNEQFF. The chain couples TRBV29-1 to TRBJ2-1, with 7 nucleotides matching TRBD2. CDR1 and CDR2 from the germline V gene are SQVTM and ANQGSEA. Germline trimming cut 6 bases from V and 4 bases from J; bases unmatched to any gene: 6. This CDR3 has 13 residues.

This chain connects TRBV30 to TRBJ1-6; no clear D. In germline, CDR1 is GTSNPN, CDR2 SVGIG (reference sequence). This CDR3 is built from 14 residues. V was cut by 2 bases and J by 10 bases, with 15 bases left in between. In DNA form, the CDR3 reads TGTGCCTGGAGTTTAGATCGGTCGGGATCACCCCTCCACTTT. It yields the protein CAWSLDRSGSPLHF.

The chain links TRBV7-2 to TRBJ1-2, with TRBD1 identical over 7 bases. This CDR3 is built from 15 residues. In germline, CDR1 is SGHTA, CDR2 FQGNSA. Unmatched junction bases numbered 10, after V lost 5 bases and J lost 4 bases. The CDR3 region has the DNA TGTGCCAGCAGCCGAACAGGGGATCTCCTCTATGGCTACACCTTC. It codes for CASSRTGDLLYGYTF.

The chain is built from TRBV5-4 and TRBJ2-7, with TRBD1 identical over 8 bases. The CDR3 runs 15 residues. J lost 5 bases, V lost 4 bases, and 11 bases had no gene match. From germline, CDR1 is SGHNT and CDR2 YYREEE (reference sequence). CDR3 protein: CASSTDPGGRNEQYF. As DNA, the CDR3 is TGTGCCAGCAGCACTGACCCAGGGGGCAGGAACGAGCAGTACTTC.